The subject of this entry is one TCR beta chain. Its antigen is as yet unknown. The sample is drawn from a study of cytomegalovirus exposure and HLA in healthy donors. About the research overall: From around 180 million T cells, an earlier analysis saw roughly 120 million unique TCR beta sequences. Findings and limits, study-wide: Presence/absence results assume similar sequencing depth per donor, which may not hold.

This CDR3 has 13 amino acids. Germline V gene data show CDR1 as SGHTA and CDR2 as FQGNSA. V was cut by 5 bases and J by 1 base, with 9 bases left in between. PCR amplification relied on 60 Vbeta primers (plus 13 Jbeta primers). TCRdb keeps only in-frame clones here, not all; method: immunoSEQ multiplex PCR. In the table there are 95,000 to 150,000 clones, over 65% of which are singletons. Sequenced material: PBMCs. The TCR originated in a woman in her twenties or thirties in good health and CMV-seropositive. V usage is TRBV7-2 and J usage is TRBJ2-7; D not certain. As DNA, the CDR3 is TGTGCCAGCAGCCCAGGTCGGTCCTACGAGCAGTACTTC. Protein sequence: CASSPGRSYEQYF.